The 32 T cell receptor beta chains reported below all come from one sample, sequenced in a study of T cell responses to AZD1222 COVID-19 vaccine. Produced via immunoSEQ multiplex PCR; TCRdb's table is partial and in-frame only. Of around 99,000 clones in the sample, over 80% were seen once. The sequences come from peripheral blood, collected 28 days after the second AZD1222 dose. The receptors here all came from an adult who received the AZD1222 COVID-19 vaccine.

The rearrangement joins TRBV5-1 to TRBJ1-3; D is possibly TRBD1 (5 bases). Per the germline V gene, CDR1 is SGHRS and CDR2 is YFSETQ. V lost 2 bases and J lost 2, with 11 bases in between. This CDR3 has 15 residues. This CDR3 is CASSLAGKPGNTIYF. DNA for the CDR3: TGCGCCAGCAGCTTAGCAGGGAAACCTGGAAACACCATATATTTT.

This chain's CDR3 is CASSGQGASQPQHF. The CDR3 region has the DNA TGTGCCAGTAGCGGACAGGGGGCTAGTCAGCCCCAGCATTTT. The gene calls are TRBV19 and TRBJ1-5, with 11 bases aligning to TRBD1. J was trimmed by 6 bases and V by 6 bases; bases with no gene match: 4. CDR3 length equals 14 residues. Germline values: CDR1 LNHDA, CDR2 SQIVND (reference sequence).

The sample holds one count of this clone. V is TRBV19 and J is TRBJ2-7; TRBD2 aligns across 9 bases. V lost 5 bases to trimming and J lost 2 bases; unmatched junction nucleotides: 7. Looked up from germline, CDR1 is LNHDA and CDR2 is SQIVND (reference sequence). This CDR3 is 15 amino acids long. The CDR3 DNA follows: TGTGCCAGTAGTCCCGTTAGCGGGGGCACCTACGAGCAGTACTTC. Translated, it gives CASSPVSGGTYEQYF.

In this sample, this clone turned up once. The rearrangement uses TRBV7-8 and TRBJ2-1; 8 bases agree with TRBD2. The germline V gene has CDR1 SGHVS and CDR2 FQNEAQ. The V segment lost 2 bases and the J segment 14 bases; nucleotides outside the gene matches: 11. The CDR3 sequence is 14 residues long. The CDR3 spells CASSLPQTGLGKFF. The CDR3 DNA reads TGTGCCAGCAGCTTACCCCAAACGGGACTAGGCAAGTTCTTC.

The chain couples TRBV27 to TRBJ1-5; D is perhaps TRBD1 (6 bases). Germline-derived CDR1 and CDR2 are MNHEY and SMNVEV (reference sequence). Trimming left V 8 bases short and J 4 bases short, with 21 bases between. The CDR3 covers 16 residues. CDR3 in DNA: TGTGCCAGCCGACGGACCTACAGGGACGTAAATCAGCCCCAGCATTTT. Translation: CASRRTYRDVNQPQHF.

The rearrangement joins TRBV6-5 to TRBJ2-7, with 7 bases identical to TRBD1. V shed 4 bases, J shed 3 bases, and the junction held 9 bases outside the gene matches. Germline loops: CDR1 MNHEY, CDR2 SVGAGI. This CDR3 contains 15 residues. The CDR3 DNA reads TGTGCCAGCAGTTTATTCCAGGGGGAATTCTACGAGCAGTACTTC. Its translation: CASSLFQGEFYEQYF.

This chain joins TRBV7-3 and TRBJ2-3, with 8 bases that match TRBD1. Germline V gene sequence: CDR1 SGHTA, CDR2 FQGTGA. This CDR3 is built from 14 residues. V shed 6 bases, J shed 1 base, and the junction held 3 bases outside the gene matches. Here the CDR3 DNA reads TGTGCCAGCAGTCACAGGGGGGGCACAGATACGCAGTATTTT. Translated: CASSHRGGTDTQYF.

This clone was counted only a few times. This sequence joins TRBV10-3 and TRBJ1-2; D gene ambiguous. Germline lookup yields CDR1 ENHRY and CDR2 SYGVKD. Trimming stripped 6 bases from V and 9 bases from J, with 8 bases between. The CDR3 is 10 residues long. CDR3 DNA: TGTGCCATCAGCGACACGAGCTACACCTTC. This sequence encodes CAISDTSYTF.

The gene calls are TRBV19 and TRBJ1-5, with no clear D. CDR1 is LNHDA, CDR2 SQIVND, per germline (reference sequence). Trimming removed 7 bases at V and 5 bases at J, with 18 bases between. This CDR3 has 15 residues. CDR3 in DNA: TGTGCCAGTACCAGGTTAGCGGGCCCCGATCAGCCCCAGCATTTT. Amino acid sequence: CASTRLAGPDQPQHF.

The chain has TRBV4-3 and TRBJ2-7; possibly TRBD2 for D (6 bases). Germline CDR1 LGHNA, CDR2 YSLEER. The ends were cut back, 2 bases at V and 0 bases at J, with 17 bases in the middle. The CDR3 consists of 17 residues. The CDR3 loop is CASSQKYTSLPSYEQYF. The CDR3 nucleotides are TGCGCCAGCAGCCAAAAATATACTAGCCTGCCCTCCTACGAGCAGTACTTC.

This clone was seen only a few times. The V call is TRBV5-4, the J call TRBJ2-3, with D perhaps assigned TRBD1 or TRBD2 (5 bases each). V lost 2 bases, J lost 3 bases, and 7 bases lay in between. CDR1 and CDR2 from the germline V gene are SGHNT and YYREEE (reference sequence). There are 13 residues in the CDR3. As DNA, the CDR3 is TGTGCCAGCAGCTTTGGGGGAACAGATACGCAGTATTTT. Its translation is CASSFGGTDTQYF.

CDR3 in DNA: TGTGCCAGCAGTTCTCTCCCAGTCGGTTCAATTGGGCAGTACTTC. Residues: CASSSLPVGSIGQYF. The rearrangement uses TRBV6-5 and TRBJ2-7; D is undetermined. This CDR3 has 15 residues. Germline V gene sequence: CDR1 MNHEY, CDR2 SVGAGI. The V and J ends lost 4 bases and 9 bases respectively, with 22 bases between them.

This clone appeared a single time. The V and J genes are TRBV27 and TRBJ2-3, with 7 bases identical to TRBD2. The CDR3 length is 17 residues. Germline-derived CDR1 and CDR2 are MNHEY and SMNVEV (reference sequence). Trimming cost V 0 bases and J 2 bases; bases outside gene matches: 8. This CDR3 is CASSLSGRAGYTDTQYF. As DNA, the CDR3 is TGTGCCAGCAGTTTATCGGGGCGAGCGGGGTACACAGATACGCAGTATTTT.

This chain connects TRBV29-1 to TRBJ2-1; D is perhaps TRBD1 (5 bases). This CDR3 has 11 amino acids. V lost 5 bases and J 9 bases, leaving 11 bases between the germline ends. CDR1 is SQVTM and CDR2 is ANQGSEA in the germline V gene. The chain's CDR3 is CSVQVRGEQFF. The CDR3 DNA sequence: TGCAGCGTTCAAGTTAGGGGTGAGCAGTTCTTC.

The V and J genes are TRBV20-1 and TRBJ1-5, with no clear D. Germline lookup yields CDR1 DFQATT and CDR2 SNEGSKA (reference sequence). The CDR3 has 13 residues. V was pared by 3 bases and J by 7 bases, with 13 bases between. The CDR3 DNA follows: TGCAGTGCTAGTCAAGGTCCTCGACAGCCCCAGCATTTT. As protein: CSASQGPRQPQHF.

As DNA, the CDR3 is TGCAGCGTTGCGGTGGTGGCGAACACTGAAGCTTTCTTT. Translated: CSVAVVANTEAFF. The chain combines TRBV29-1 with TRBJ1-1; D is undetermined. The germline gives CDR1 SQVTM, CDR2 ANQGSEA. The CDR3 is 13 amino acids. With 4 bases removed from V and 1 base from J, the gap between germline ends came to 10 bases. The full variable domain, rest sourced from reference TRBV29-1 and TRBJ1-1, is SAVISQKPSRDICQRGTSLTIQCQVDSQVTMMFWYRQQPGQSLTLIATANQGSEATYESGFVIDKFPISRPNLTFSTLTVSNMSPEDSSIYLCSVAVVANTEAFFGQGTRLTVV.

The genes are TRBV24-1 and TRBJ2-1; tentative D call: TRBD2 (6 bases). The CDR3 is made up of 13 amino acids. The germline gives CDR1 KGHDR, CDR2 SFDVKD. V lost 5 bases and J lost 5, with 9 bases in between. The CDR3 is CATSGLGDNEQFF. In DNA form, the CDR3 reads TGTGCCACCAGTGGACTAGGAGACAATGAGCAGTTCTTC.

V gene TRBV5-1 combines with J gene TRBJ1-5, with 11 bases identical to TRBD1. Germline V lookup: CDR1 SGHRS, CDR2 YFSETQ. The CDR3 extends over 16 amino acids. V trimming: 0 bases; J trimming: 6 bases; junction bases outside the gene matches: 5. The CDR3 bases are TGCGCCAGCAGCTTGGGGACAGGGGGCGGTTCTCAGCCCCAGCATTTT. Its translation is CASSLGTGGGSQPQHF.

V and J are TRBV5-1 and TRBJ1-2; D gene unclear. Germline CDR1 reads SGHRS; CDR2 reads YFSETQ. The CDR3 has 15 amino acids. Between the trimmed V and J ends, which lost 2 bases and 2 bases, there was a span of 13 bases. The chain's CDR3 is CASSFRPDGNYGYTF. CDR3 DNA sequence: TGCGCCAGCAGCTTCCGACCCGACGGGAACTATGGCTACACCTTC.

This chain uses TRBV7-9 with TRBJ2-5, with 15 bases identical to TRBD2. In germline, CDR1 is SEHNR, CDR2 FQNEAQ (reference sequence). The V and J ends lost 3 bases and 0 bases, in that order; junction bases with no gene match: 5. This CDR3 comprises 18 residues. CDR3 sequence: CASSFRTSGRVHQETQYF. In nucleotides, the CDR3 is TGTGCCAGCAGCTTTAGGACTAGCGGGAGGGTTCACCAAGAGACCCAGTACTTC.

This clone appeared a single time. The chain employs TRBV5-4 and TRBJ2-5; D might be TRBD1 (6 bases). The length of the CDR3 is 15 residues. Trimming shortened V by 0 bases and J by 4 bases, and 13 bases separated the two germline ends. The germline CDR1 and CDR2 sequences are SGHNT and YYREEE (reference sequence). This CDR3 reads CASSLDSRGGETQYF. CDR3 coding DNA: TGTGCCAGCAGCTTGGACTCGCGAGGGGGAGAGACCCAGTACTTC.

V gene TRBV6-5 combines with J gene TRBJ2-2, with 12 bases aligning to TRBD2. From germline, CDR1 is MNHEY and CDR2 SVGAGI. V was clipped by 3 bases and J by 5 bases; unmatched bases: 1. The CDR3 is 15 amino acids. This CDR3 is CASSYTSGRTGELFF. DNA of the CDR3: TGTGCCAGCAGTTATACTAGCGGGAGGACCGGGGAGCTGTTTTTT.

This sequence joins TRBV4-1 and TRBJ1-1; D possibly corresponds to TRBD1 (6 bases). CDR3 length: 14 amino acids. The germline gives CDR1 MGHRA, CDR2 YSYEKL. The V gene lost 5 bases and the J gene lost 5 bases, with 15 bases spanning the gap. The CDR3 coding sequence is TGCGCCAGCAGCGCGTACAGGGTTAGTACTGAAGCTTTCTTT. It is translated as CASSAYRVSTEAFF.

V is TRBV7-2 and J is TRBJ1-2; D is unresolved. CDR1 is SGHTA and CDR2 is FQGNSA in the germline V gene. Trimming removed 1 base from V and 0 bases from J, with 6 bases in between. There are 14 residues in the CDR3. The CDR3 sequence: CASSLVAANYGYTF. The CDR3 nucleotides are TGTGCCAGCAGCTTAGTTGCTGCTAACTATGGCTACACCTTC.

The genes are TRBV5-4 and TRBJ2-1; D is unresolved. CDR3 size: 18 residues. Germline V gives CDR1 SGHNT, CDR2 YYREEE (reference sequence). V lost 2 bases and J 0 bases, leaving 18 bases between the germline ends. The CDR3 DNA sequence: TGTGCCAGCAGCTTAAACCCATATTCGGGTGACTCCTACAATGAGCAGTTCTTC. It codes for CASSLNPYSGDSYNEQFF.

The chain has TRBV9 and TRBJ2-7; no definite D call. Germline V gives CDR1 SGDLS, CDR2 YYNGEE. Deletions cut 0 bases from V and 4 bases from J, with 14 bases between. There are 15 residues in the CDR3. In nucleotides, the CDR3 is TGTGCCAGCAGCGTAGCCGGGCAAGGGCCATACGAGCAGTACTTC. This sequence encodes CASSVAGQGPYEQYF.

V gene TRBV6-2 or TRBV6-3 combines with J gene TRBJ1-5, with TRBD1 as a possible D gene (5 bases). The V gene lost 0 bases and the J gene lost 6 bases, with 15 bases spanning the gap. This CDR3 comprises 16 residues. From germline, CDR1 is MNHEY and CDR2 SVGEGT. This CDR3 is CASSYSSRGRGQPQHF. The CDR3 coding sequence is TGTGCCAGCAGTTACTCGAGTAGGGGCCGGGGTCAGCCCCAGCATTTT.

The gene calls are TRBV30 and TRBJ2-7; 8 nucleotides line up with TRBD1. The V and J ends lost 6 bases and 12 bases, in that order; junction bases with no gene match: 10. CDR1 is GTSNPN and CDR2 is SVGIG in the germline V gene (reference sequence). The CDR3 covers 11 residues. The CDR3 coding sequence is TGTGCCTGTCTCACAGGGGGTCGGCTGTACTTC. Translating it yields CACLTGGRLYF.

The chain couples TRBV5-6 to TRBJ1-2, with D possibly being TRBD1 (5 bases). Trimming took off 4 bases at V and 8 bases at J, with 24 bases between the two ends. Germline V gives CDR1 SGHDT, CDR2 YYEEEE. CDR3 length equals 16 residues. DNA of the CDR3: TGTGCCAGCAGCCGCCGGGACCCCCAAGAACCCGTGGGCTACACCTTC. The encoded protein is CASSRRDPQEPVGYTF.

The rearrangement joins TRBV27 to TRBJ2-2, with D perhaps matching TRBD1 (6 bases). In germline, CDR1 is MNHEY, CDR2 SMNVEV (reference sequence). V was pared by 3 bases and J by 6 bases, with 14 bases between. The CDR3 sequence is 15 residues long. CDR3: CASSLSFTGPGELFF. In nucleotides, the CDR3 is TGTGCCAGCAGTTTGTCCTTTACAGGGCCCGGGGAGCTGTTTTTT.

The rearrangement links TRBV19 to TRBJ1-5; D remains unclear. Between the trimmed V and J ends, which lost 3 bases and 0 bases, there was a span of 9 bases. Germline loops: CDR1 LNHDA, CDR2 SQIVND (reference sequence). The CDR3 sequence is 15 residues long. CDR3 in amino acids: CASSISPYSNQPQHF. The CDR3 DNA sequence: TGTGCCAGTAGTATCTCACCTTATAGCAATCAGCCCCAGCATTTT.

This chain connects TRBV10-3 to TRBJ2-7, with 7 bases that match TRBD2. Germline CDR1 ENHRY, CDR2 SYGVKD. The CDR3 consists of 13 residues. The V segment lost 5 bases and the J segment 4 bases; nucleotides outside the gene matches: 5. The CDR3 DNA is TGTGCCATCAGTCTAGCGGCAGATTACGAGCAGTACTTC. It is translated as CAISLAADYEQYF.